This T cell receptor (beta chain) was documented in a study of cytomegalovirus exposure and HLA in healthy donors. Overall study findings and caveats: The TCR clusters that emerged in the first cohort tended, a later analysis found, to co-occur in the 95 to 150 validation repertoires. In vitro confirmation showed three CMV-associated chains to be CMV antigen specific. Altogether, more than 150 TCR beta chains were recorded as cytomegalovirus-associated.

With respect to this clone: The antigen is undetermined.

This table comes from immunoSEQ multiplex PCR, and its TCRdb copy is limited to in-frame clones, with some not included. The sample shows 100,000 to 120,000 clones, roughly 95% of them seen only once. Germline CDR1 and CDR2: SQVTM and ANQGSEA. CDR3 length: 13 residues. V was pared by 6 bases and J by 2 bases, with 12 bases between. The rearrangement uses TRBV29-1 and TRBJ2-3; D may be TRBD2 (6 bases). Input material: PBMCs. This receptor was taken from a woman between 18 and 29 years old in good health and CMV-seronegative. CDR3 loop: CSVETRLTDTQYF. The CDR3 DNA reads TGCAGCGTCGAGACTAGACTCACAGATACGCAGTATTTT.